This T cell receptor beta chain was sequenced in a study of Ad26.COV2.S vaccination and SARS-CoV-2 variants (dated by TCRdb to the early 2020s). Some background on the complete study: Donors in the vaccine arm were drawn from COV1001, a phase I-IIa trial of Ad26.COV2.S in healthy adults that was multicentre, randomized, double-blind and placebo-controlled. The specificity and breadth of SARS-CoV-2-reactive T cell receptors after Ad26.COV2.S vaccination were assessed by TCRbeta repertoire sequencing. Blinding of investigators to trial group allocation was maintained during experiments and outcome assessment. Ad26.COV2.S was administered intramuscularly at 5 x 10^10 or 1 x 10^11 viral particles, either as a single shot or as two shots given 56 days apart. A total of approximately 30 samples were included in the TCR-sequenced set, comprising roughly 19 Ad26.COV2.S vaccine recipients, 5 placebo recipients and 8 SARS-CoV-2 convalescent individuals. Participants in the trial were split at random into five groups of five each, receiving low-dose or high-dose Ad26.COV2.S once or twice, or else placebo on both occasions. Points the paper makes about the study in general: Comparing responses between vaccine doses or regimens was not something the study was powered to do. Ad26.COV2.S recipients had higher spike-specific TCR breadth than placebo recipients (P = 0.0014). Vaccine and placebo recipients had comparable non-spike TCR breadth, which fits with the vaccine containing only spike. It was noted by the authors that total T cell responses may have been underestimated by the TCR breadth and depth analyses. After vaccination, spike-specific CD8+ and CD4+ T cell responses were reported to show substantial breadth.

The immunoSEQ Assay was the method used to sequence TCRbeta CDR3 regions. After extraction, genomic DNA underwent amplification by bias-controlled multiplex PCR, followed by high-throughput sequencing. The study's own analysis went as follows. To quantify the absolute abundance of every unique TCRbeta CDR3 region, sequences were collapsed and filtered. T cell fraction was estimated by normalizing TCRbeta template counts to usable DNA, which was measured by amplifying reference genes present in all nucleated cells. Repertoire TCRs were annotated as SARS-CoV-2-specific when V gene, CDR3 amino acid sequence and J gene were exactly matched to a known reactive TCR set. The reference SARS-CoV-2 TCR set was derived from MIRA and filtered for enrichment in COVID-19-positive ImmuneCODE repertoires, a step that removed public or cross-reactive TCRs. Based on the MIRA antigens, annotated TCRs were further analysed at the level of specific ORF or position within ORF. Depth was the summed frequency of annotated unique rearrangements, while breadth was defined as annotated unique rearrangements over total unique productive rearrangements. TCR breadth was compared between groups using two-sided Wilcoxon rank-sum tests. TCRdb mirrors the immuneACCESS table, restricted to in-frame sequences. Some clones are absent from its copies; in checked studies, under half trace to an unresolved V gene, and the reason for the others is unknown. The D gene and trimming were derived from the DNA, and the V and J assignments and clone size from that table. A total of around 450,000 clones appear in this sample, about nine tenths of them only once. Together, the top ten hold approximately 4.3% of the sample.

A note on this clone: Its antigen is currently not known. Base qualities are not at hand, and no much larger clone is one base apart.

This specimen's treatment or condition label, interpreted: roughly 19 received Ad26.COV2.S at low or high dose, single or two shots; about 5 received placebo; per-sample allocation not given. For vaccine and placebo recipients, repertoires were sequenced using samples collected on day 63 after the first injection. Between 29 July and 7 August 2020, Cohort 1b enrolled 25 adults aged 18-55 years at one site in Boston, USA. Ad26.COV2.S was a replication-incompetent adenovirus type 26 vector expressing a prefusion-stabilized SARS-CoV-2 spike protein from the original Wuhan strain. CDR1 MNHEY and CDR2 SMNVEV are derived from the germline V gene (reference sequence). The CDR3 holds 18 amino acids from the cysteine to the phenylalanine. Solely the CDR3 DNA is kept, with 54 bases framed from the first base. V gives up 3 bases and J gives up 3 bases, and the segment between their germline ends measures 24 bases.

This sample comprised peripheral blood, obtained in a trial of Ad26.COV2.S vaccine versus placebo. The TCR sequence derives from a person between 18 and 59 years old who received the Ad26.COV2.S COVID-19 vaccine or a placebo. This chain joins TRBV27 to TRBJ2-7, and possibly TRBD2, on 6 matching bases. CDR3 region: CASSFAIGTSGDNYEQYF. The bases read TGTGCCAGCAGTTTCGCCATCGGGACTTCGGGGGATAACTACGAGCAGTACTTC.